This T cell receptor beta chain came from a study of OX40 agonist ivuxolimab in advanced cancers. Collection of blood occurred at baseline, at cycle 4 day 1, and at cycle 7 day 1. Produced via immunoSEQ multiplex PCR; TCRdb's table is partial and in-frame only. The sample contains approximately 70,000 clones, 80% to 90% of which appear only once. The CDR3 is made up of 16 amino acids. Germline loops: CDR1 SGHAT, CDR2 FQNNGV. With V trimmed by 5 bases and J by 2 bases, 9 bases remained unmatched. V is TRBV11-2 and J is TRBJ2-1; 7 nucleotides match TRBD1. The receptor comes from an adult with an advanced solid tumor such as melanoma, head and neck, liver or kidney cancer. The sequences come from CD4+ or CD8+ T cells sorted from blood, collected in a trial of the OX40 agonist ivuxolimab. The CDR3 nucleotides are TGTGCCAGCAGCATAAACAGGGGCCCGGCCTACAATGAGCAGTTCTTC. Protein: CASSINRGPAYNEQFF.